The 4 T cell receptor beta chains in this list originate from one sample, sequenced in a study of shared clonotypes between healthy human individuals. The data were produced by immunoSEQ multiplex PCR, yet TCRdb's version contains in-frame clones alone and is incomplete. The data hold some 660,000 clones, with about 80% observed a single time. Sequenced sample: memory CD4+ T cells sorted from blood. The sample's subset: CD45RA-negative fraction. The receptors were sampled from a woman younger than 45 in good health.

This rearrangement joins TRBV11-2 to TRBJ2-7; D is undetermined. The V gene lost 1 base and the J gene lost 5 bases, with 9 bases spanning the gap. This CDR3 has 13 amino acids. Germline V gene sequence: CDR1 SGHAT, CDR2 FQNNGV. The DNA of the CDR3 is TGTGCCAGCAGCTTAGGTCCCGTCAACGAGCAGTACTTC. This codes for CASSLGPVNEQYF.

V is TRBV2 and J is TRBJ2-1; a possible D gene is TRBD2 (5 bases). The germline gives CDR1 SNHLY, CDR2 FYNNEI. V was pared by 3 bases and J by 16 bases, with 19 bases between. The CDR3 runs to 13 residues. CDR3 amino acids: CASSESSLARCFF. In DNA form, the CDR3 reads TGTGCCAGCAGTGAGTCTAGCCTAGCCAGGTGTTTCTTC.

The gene calls are TRBV5-1 and TRBJ2-1; TRBD2 is a possible D gene (6 bases). The V and J ends lost 4 bases and 4 bases respectively, with 18 bases between them. CDR1 and CDR2 from the germline V gene are SGHRS and YFSETQ. This CDR3 has 16 residues. CDR3 protein: CASSPGGGGAYNEQFF. CDR3 nucleotides: TGCGCCAGCAGCCCTGGGGGAGGCGGGGCTTACAATGAGCAGTTCTTC.

This clone was detected only once. The chain uses TRBV2 and TRBJ2-1; 11 nucleotides align to TRBD2. Germline V gene lookup returns CDR1 SNHLY and CDR2 FYNNEI. V lost 6 bases to trimming and J lost 9 bases; unmatched junction nucleotides: 13. The CDR3 has 16 residues. This chain's CDR3 is CASRTSGALVGFEQFF. CDR3 nucleotide sequence: TGTGCCAGCAGGACTAGCGGGGCGCTAGTGGGGTTTGAGCAGTTCTTC.